These T cell receptor beta chains were read from a single sample in a study of blood T cell repertoires in COVID-19. The data were produced by immunoSEQ multiplex PCR, yet TCRdb's version contains in-frame clones alone and is incomplete. Among about 300,000 clones listed, around 86% were seen once. Sequencing was carried out using PBMCs or T cells enriched from blood (not recorded which). Receptor source: a woman younger than 30 who had recovered from COVID-19. The CDR3 runs from the conserved cysteine through the conserved F or W. The D gene is left open where the match is weak. Size is omitted from some rows. Given values are once, few, many or a class for expanded clones.

TRBJ1-1 | . | TRBV3-1/TRBV3-2 | . | TGTGCCAGCAGCCAAGATGGGGGAGGGGCAGCTTTCTTT | CASSQDGGGAAFF
TRBJ1-4 | . | TRBV2 | TRBD1 | TGTGCCAGCAGTGGGGGACAGGAAAAACTGTTTTTT | CASSGGQEKLFF
TRBJ1-2 | . | TRBV10-3 | . | TGTGCCATCAGTGAGTCCTGGCAGGGGTATGGCTACACCTTC | CAISESWQGYGYTF
TRBJ1-2 | . | TRBV7-2 | TRBD1 | TGTGCCAGCAGCTCTGGACAGGGAGTCAACTATGGCTACACCTTC | CASSSGQGVNYGYTF
TRBJ2-5 | . | TRBV4-1 | TRBD2 | TGCGCCAGCAGCGCCGGGACTAGCGGGAGGGCAGGGGAGACCCAGTACTTC | CASSAGTSGRAGETQYF
TRBJ1-1 | . | TRBV7-8 | . | TGTGCCAGCAGCTTATCGTACGGGGAGAAAAACACTGAAGCTTTCTTT | CASSLSYGEKNTEAFF
TRBJ1-2 | . | TRBV3-1/TRBV3-2 | . | TGTGCCAGCAGCCGGGACTCCCGGGCTAACTATGGCTACACCTTC | CASSRDSRANYGYTF
TRBJ2-1 | . | TRBV7-3 | TRBD2 | TGTGCCAGCAGCCAGGGACTAGCGGGTTATGACGAGCAGTTCTTC | CASSQGLAGYDEQFF
TRBJ2-1 | . | TRBV7-9 | . | . | CASSSRTSSSSLDEQFF
TRBJ1-6 | . | TRBV30 | . | TGTGCCTGGAGTGTACTAGGGTTTAATTCACCCCTCCACTTT | CAWSVLGFNSPLHF
TRBJ1-4 | once | TRBV10-3 | . | TGTGCCATCAGTGAGTCGACTCAGGGGCGGCCTAATGAAAAACTGTTTTTT | CAISESTQGRPNEKLFF
TRBJ1-2 | once | TRBV18 | TRBD1 | TGTGCCAGCTCAAAACTCCGGGACAGAGAAGGCTACACCTTC | CASSKLRDREGYTF
TRBJ1-3 | . | TRBV4-1 | . | TGCGCCAGTACGTTGTCCCTGGCCTCTGGAAACACCATATATTTT | CASTLSLASGNTIYF
TRBJ1-1 | . | TRBV11-2 | . | TGTGCCAGCAGCTTAGAGGGGGCCTCCACTGAAGCTTTCTTT | CASSLEGASTEAFF
TRBJ2-7 | . | TRBV19 | . | TGTGCCAGTAGTATCTCTCTTATTGCCTACGAGCAGTACTTC | CASSISLIAYEQYF
TRBJ2-7 | many | TRBV9 | . | TGTGCCAGCAGCGTAGAGGGGGGGCTAATGAACGAGCAGTACTTC | CASSVEGGLMNEQYF
TRBJ1-1 | . | TRBV28 | TRBD1 | TGTGCCAGCAGACGAGATGGACAGGGTTCCACTGAAGCTTTCTTT | CASRRDGQGSTEAFF
TRBJ1-3 | few | TRBV5-4 | TRBD1 | TGTGCCAGCAGCAGGGACAGCTTTGGAAACACCATATATTTT | CASSRDSFGNTIYF
TRBJ1-5 | few | TRBV21-1 | . | TGTGCCAGCGGAGGGACCCAGGCAATCAATCAGCCCCAGCATTTT | CASGGTQAINQPQHF
TRBJ1-6 | . | TRBV20-1 | TRBD1 | TGCAGTGCTAGTCGAGGACAGGGGCGCTATAATTCACCCCTCCACTTT | CSASRGQGRYNSPLHF
TRBJ1-1 | . | TRBV5-1 | . | TGCGCCAGCAGCTTGCAAGGGGCCGTCGGCACTGAAGCTTTCTTT | CASSLQGAVGTEAFF
TRBJ1-4 | . | TRBV28 | . | TGTGCCAGCAGTCTCCCACAGACAACTAATGAAAAACTGTTTTTT | CASSLPQTTNEKLFF
TRBJ1-5 | . | TRBV4-1 | . | TGCGCCAGCAGCCATCACCCCGACAGCCCGTCCTTGGCCCAGCATTTT | CASSHHPDSPSLAQHF
TRBJ2-3 | once | TRBV7-9 | TRBD2 | TGTGCCAGCAGCTTACCCCTAGCGGGAGGGGTCACAGATACGCAGTATTTT | CASSLPLAGGVTDTQYF
TRBJ2-1 | . | TRBV5-1 | TRBD2 | TGCGCCAGCAGCTGGGCACCGGGACTAGACGAATTGAACAATGAGCAGTTCTTC | CASSWAPGLDELNNEQFF